A selection of T cell receptor beta chains follows, all from one sample in a study of blood T cell repertoires in COVID-19. Some clones are missing from TCRdb's copy, which holds only in-frame ones; the method was immunoSEQ multiplex PCR. The sample lists 150,000 to 200,000 clones, more than 75% occurring once. Sequenced input: peripheral blood. Receptor source: a man in his 70s with acute or convalescent COVID-19. CDR3s include the opening cysteine and the closing phenylalanine or tryptophan. D genes are given only for firm matches. Rows may omit the clone size; those that give it use once, few, many or a size class.

j_call | v_call | d_call | clone_size | cdr3_aa | cdr3_nt
TRBJ2-3 | TRBV7-3 | . | . | CASSSDSTDTQYF | TGTGCCAGCAGCTCGGACTCCACAGATACGCAGTATTTT
TRBJ1-6 | TRBV29-1 | . | . | CSVRRDWASPLHF | TGCAGCGTTCGCCGGGACTGGGCCTCACCCCTCCACTTT
TRBJ2-2 | TRBV10-3 | . | . | CAISEGGGELFF | TGTGCCATCAGTGAAGGCGGCGGGGAGCTGTTTTTT
TRBJ1-6 | TRBV30 | . | . | CDWGQEGDNSPLHF | TGTGACTGGGGTCAAGAGGGGGATAATTCACCCCTCCACTTT
TRBJ2-2 | TRBV13 | TRBD1 | . | CASSSTNHRGHIGELFF | TGTGCCAGCAGCTCGACCAACCACAGGGGTCACATCGGGGAGCTGTTTTTT
TRBJ2-5 | TRBV19 | TRBD1 | . | CASSRQGVRETQYF | TGTGCCAGTAGTAGACAGGGGGTCAGGGAGACCCAGTACTTC
TRBJ2-2 | TRBV23-1 | TRBD2 | . | CASSDRLAGGATGELFF | TGCGCCAGCAGTGACCGACTAGCGGGAGGGGCCACCGGGGAGCTGTTTTTT
TRBJ1-1 | TRBV5-1 | TRBD1 | . | CASSGGTDLNTEAFF | TGCGCCAGCAGTGGAGGGACAGACCTTAACACTGAAGCTTTCTTT
TRBJ2-7 | TRBV18 | TRBD1 | . | CASSPLRDRGDEQYF | TGTGCCAGCTCACCACTGAGGGACAGGGGCGACGAGCAGTACTTC
TRBJ2-3 | TRBV27 | . | once | CASSLSPVTDTQYF | TGTGCCAGCAGTTTATCGCCAGTGACAGATACGCAGTATTTT
TRBJ2-7 | TRBV6-5 | . | . | CASSYEAGPAEQYF | TGTGCCAGCAGTTACGAGGCGGGACCTGCCGAGCAGTACTTC
TRBJ1-5 | TRBV6-2/TRBV6-3 | TRBD1 | . | CASSLTGTGGRGGNQPQHF | TGTGCCAGCAGCCTTACGGGGACAGGGGGCAGGGGTGGCAATCAGCCCCAGCATTTT
TRBJ2-5 | TRBV11-2 | . | . | CASSRNGQGPRKTQYF | TGTGCCAGCAGCCGAAACGGGCAGGGGCCACGGAAGACCCAGTACTTC
TRBJ1-6 | TRBV5-1 | . | . | CASSLETGASYNSPLHF | TGCGCCAGCAGCTTGGAGACAGGCGCCTCCTATAATTCACCCCTCCACTTT
TRBJ2-1 | TRBV6-6 | TRBD2 | few | CASATSGIGEQFF | TGTGCCAGCGCCACTAGCGGGATCGGTGAGCAGTTCTTC
TRBJ1-4 | TRBV6-2/TRBV6-3 | . | . | CASSKGRTPAEKLFF | TGTGCCAGCAGTAAGGGCCGGACTCCAGCCGAAAAACTGTTTTTT
TRBJ2-4 | TRBV11-2 | . | . | CASSLDAAVDIQYF | TGTGCCAGCAGCTTAGATGCCGCAGTGGACATTCAGTACTTC
TRBJ2-1 | TRBV10-3 | TRBD1 | . | CAISETRGYNEQFF | TGTGCCATCAGTGAGACCAGGGGGTACAATGAGCAGTTCTTC
TRBJ1-1 | TRBV3-1/TRBV3-2 | . | . | CASSFAERGTEAFF | TGTGCCAGCAGCTTCGCCGAAAGAGGCACTGAAGCTTTCTTT
TRBJ2-7 | TRBV28 | TRBD2 | . | CASSFGGGEGEQYF | TGTGCCAGCAGTTTCGGCGGGGGGGAGGGAGAGCAGTACTTC
TRBJ2-2 | TRBV5-1 | TRBD1 | . | CASSTGQGTGELFF | TGCGCCAGCAGCACGGGACAGGGGACCGGGGAGCTGTTTTTT
TRBJ2-7 | TRBV28 | TRBD1 | . | CASRLTGGGSYEQYF | TGTGCCAGCAGACTCACAGGGGGCGGCTCCTACGAGCAGTACTTC
TRBJ2-1 | TRBV7-2 | . | . | CASSLLLNYNEQFF | TGTGCCAGCAGCTTACTTTTAAACTACAATGAGCAGTTCTTC
TRBJ2-1 | TRBV4-1 | . | . | CASSPRREAYNEQFF | TGCGCCAGCAGCCCTCGGAGGGAAGCCTACAATGAGCAGTTCTTC
TRBJ1-2 | TRBV28 | . | . | CASRHHVSNKRTRGYTF | TGTGCCAGCAGACATCACGTCTCTAACAAAAGGACACGAGGCTACACCTTC
TRBJ2-7 | TRBV3-1/TRBV3-2 | . | . | CASSQDVRNSYEQYF | TGTGCCAGCAGCCAAGATGTTAGAAACTCCTACGAGCAGTACTTC
TRBJ2-1 | TRBV28 | . | . | CASSLESGFYNEQFF | TGTGCCAGCAGTTTAGAGTCAGGGTTCTACAATGAGCAGTTCTTC
TRBJ1-4 | TRBV7-8 | TRBD1 | few | CASSFGQGKTNEKLFF | TGTGCCAGCAGTTTTGGACAGGGCAAAACTAATGAAAAACTGTTTTTT
TRBJ2-5 | TRBV5-1 | . | . | CASSLSPYLETQYF | TGCGCCAGCAGCTTGTCCCCCTATCTGGAGACCCAGTACTTC
TRBJ2-2 | TRBV4-3 | TRBD1 | . | CASSQSGQENTGELFF | TGCGCCAGCAGCCAGTCGGGACAGGAGAACACCGGGGAGCTGTTTTTT
TRBJ1-6 | TRBV2 | . | . | CASGFPDSPLHF | TGTGCCAGCGGTTTCCCGGATTCACCCCTCCACTTT
TRBJ1-2 | TRBV12-3/TRBV12-4 | TRBD1 | . | CASSVDRGWSYTF | TGTGCCAGCAGTGTTGACAGGGGCTGGAGCTACACCTTC
TRBJ1-3 | TRBV18 | . | . | CASSPPIPISGNTIYF | TGTGCCAGCTCACCACCGATCCCTATCTCTGGAAACACCATATATTTT
TRBJ1-5 | TRBV28 | TRBD1 | . | CASSSLTGTSNQPQHF | TGTGCCAGCAGCAGCCTGACAGGGACCAGCAATCAGCCCCAGCATTTT
TRBJ2-5 | TRBV21-1 | . | . | CASSSCSGKGETQYF | TGTGCCAGCAGCTCCTGTAGCGGGAAGGGAGAGACCCAGTACTTC
TRBJ2-3 | TRBV5-1 | TRBD2 | . | CASSFGTSGSGADTQYF | TGCGCCAGCAGCTTTGGGACTAGCGGGAGTGGGGCAGATACGCAGTATTTT
TRBJ2-7 | TRBV7-2 | TRBD2 | . | CASSLRGGSHTYEQYF | TGTGCCAGCAGCTTAAGGGGCGGGAGTCATACCTACGAGCAGTACTTC
TRBJ2-2 | TRBV28 | . | few | CASSPPRSVSAIRGGELFF | TGTGCCAGCAGTCCCCCCCGATCAGTTAGCGCCATCAGGGGCGGGGAGCTGTTTTTT
TRBJ2-7 | TRBV9 | . | . | CASSGRGEQYF | TGTGCCAGCAGCGGACGCGGGGAGCAGTACTTC
TRBJ1-1 | TRBV2 | . | few | CASLYDTEAFF | TGTGCCAGCCTATATGACACTGAAGCTTTCTTT
TRBJ1-3 | TRBV7-9 | . | . | CASTFEAEIFFSGNTIYF | TGTGCCAGCACCTTTGAGGCTGAGATATTCTTCTCTGGAAACACCATATATTTT
TRBJ2-7 | TRBV27 | TRBD1 | . | CASSRDRFREQYF | TGTGCCAGCAGCCGGGACAGGTTTCGCGAGCAGTACTTC